The clone carrying this T cell receptor beta chain was seen ten or more times. Antigen unknown. This entry is derived from a study of T cells in Graves' hyperthyroidism and ophthalmopathy. The overall study: Sampling of peripheral blood happened at initial diagnosis, prior to any treatment.

Study-level findings and limits: The majority of expanded thyroid clonotypes above 0.001 also appeared in blood.

Diagnoses were established using clinical symptoms, serum thyroxine and TRAb, thyroid ultrasound and orbital computed tomography. 10 ml fresh peripheral blood yielded the PBMCs. From RNA transcripts, TCR beta CDR3 regions were amplified. A set of HTBI primers served as the primers for a first-round RT-PCR of the TCR CDR3. A single record per CDR3 protein comes from TCRdb applying MiXCR to the multiplex PCR reads. This repertoire shows fewer than 250,000 distinct CDR3 sequences, roughly 17% found once; its top ten account for 25% to 30%. The receptor was isolated from a woman aged 18-29 years with Graves' ophthalmopathy. Material for sequencing was blood.

The DNA of the CDR3 is TGCAGTGCTAGAGCACAGGGGCGGCTAACCGGGGAGCTGTTTTTT. Protein: CSARAQGRLTGELFF. V usage is TRBV20-1 and J usage is TRBJ2-2, with 7 bases fitting TRBD1. CDR1 is DFQATT, CDR2 SNEGSKA, per germline (reference sequence). This CDR3 is 15 amino acids long. Trimming cost V 1 base and J 5 bases; bases outside gene matches: 7.